This T cell receptor (beta chain) was sequenced for a study of response to subunit inactivated influenza vaccine. Study-level points and caveats: That few new T cells are recruited by each seasonal influenza vaccination was the authors' suggestion.

The CDR3 is 12 amino acids. V was cut by 8 bases and J by 4 bases, with 12 bases left in between. In TCRdb, the RT-PCR reads were re-called with MiXCR into one record per CDR3 protein. The sample consists of over 750,000 distinct CDR3 sequences, approximately 21% of them appearing once. This clonotype was seen more than once but under ten times. The antigen remains unidentified. V gene TRBV12-3 or TRBV12-4 combines with J gene TRBJ2-7; TRBD2 might be the D (5 bases). The input for sequencing was PBMCs from blood, taken 4 to 6 days after vaccination. This sequence originates from a man aged 50-60 years who received an inactivated influenza vaccine. The CDR3 nucleotides are TGTGCCAGCCGGCGCGGGTTGTACGAGCAGTACTTC. It encodes CASRRGLYEQYF.